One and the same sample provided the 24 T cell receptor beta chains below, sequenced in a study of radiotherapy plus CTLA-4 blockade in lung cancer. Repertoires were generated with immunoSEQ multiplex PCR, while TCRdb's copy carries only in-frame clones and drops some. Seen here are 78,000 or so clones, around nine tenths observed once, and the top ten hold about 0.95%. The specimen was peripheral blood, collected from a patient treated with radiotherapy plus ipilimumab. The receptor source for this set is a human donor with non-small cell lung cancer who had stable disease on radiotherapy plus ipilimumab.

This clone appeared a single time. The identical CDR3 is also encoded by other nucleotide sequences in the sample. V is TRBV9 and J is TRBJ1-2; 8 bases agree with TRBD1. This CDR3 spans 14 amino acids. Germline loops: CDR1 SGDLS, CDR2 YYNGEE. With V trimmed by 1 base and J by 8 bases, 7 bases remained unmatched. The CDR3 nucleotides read TGTGCCAGCAGCGTACGGGGACAGGAATACGGCTACACCTTC. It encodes CASSVRGQEYGYTF.

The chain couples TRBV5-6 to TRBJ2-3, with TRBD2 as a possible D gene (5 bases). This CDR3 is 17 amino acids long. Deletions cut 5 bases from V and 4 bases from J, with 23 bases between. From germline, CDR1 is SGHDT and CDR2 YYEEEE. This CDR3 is CASRGRRRQSLPDTQYF. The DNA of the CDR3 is TGTGCCAGCAGGGGTCGCAGGAGGCAGAGTCTCCCAGATACGCAGTATTTT.

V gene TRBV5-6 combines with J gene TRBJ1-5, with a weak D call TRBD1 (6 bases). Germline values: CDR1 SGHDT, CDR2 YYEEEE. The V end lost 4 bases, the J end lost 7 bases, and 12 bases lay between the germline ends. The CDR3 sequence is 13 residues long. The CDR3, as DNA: TGTGCCAGCAGCCAAGCAGGGGTCCAGCCCCAGCATTTT. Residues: CASSQAGVQPQHF.

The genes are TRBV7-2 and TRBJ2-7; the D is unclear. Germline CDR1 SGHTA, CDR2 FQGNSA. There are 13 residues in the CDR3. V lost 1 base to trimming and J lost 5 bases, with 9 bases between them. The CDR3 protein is CASSLGSGDEQYF. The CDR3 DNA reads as TGTGCCAGCAGCTTAGGCTCAGGCGACGAGCAGTACTTC.

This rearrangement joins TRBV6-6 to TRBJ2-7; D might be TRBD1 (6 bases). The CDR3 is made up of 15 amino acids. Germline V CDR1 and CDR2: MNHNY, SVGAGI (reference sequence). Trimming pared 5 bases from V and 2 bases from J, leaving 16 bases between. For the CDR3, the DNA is TGTGCCAGCAGTCCAGTAGGACAGTCCCCCTACGAGCAGTACTTC. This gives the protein CASSPVGQSPYEQYF.

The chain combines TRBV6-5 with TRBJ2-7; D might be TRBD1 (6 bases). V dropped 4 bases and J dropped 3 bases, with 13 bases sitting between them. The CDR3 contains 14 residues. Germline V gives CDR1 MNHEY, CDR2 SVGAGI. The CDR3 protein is CASSSYRDNYEQYF. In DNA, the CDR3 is TGTGCCAGCAGTTCATACCGGGACAACTACGAGCAGTACTTC.

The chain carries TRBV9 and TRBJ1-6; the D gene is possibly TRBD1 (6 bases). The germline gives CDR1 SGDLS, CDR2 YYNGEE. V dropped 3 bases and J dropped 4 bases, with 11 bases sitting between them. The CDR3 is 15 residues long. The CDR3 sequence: CASSAGGSYNSPLHF. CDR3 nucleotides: TGTGCCAGCAGCGCTGGGGGCTCATATAATTCACCCCTCCACTTT.

The CDR3 DNA reads TGTGCCAGCAGCAAAATGACAGTGAACACCGGGGAGCTGTTTTTT. The encoded protein is CASSKMTVNTGELFF. V gene TRBV7-8 combines with J gene TRBJ2-2; possible D gene TRBD1, 5 bases. V lost 5 bases and J lost 1, with 11 bases in between. The CDR3 covers 15 residues. CDR1 and CDR2 (germline): SGHVS, FQNEAQ.

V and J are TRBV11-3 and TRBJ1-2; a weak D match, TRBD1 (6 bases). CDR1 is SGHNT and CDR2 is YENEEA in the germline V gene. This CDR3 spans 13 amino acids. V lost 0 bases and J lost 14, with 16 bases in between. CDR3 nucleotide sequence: TGTGCCAGCAGCTTAGAAGTTACGGCAGGGGTAACCTTC. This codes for CASSLEVTAGVTF.

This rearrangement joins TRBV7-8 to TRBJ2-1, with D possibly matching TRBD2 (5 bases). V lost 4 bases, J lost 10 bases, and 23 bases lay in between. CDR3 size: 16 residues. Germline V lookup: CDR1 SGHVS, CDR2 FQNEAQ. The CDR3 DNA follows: TGTGCCAGCAGCTCCGGACTCCTGGGGTTCGTGTGGGAGCAGTTCTTC. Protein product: CASSSGLLGFVWEQFF.

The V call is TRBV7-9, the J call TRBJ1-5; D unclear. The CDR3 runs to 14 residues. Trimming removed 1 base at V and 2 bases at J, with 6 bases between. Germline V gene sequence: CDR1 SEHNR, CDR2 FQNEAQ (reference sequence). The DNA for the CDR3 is TGTGCCAGCAGCTTAGACAGCCGCAATCAGCCCCAGCATTTT. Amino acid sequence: CASSLDSRNQPQHF.

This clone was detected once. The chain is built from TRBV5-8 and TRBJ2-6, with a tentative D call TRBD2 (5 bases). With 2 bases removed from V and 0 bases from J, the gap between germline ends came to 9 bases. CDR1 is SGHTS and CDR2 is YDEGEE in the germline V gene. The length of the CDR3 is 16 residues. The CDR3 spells CASSLGGFSGANVLTF. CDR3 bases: TGTGCCAGCAGCTTAGGAGGATTCTCTGGGGCCAACGTCCTGACTTTC. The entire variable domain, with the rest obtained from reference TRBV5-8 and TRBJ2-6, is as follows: EAGVTQSPTHLIKTRGQQATLRCSPISGHTSVYWYQQALGLGLQFLLWYDEGEERNRGNFPPRFSGRQFPNYSSELNVNALELEDSALYLCASSLGGFSGANVLTFGAGSRLTVL.

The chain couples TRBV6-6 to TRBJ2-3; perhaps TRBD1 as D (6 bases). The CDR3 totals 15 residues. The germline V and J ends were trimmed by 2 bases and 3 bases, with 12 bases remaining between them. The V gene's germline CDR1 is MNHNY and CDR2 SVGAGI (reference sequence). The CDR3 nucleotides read TGTGCCAGCAGTTACGAAGGAACAGGGACAGATACGCAGTATTTT. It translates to CASSYEGTGTDTQYF.

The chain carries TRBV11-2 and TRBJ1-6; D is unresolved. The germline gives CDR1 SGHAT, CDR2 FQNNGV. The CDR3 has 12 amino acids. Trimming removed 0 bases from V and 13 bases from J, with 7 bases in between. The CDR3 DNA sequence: TGTGCCAGCAGCTTAGACCTGACCCCCCTCCACTTT. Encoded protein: CASSLDLTPLHF.

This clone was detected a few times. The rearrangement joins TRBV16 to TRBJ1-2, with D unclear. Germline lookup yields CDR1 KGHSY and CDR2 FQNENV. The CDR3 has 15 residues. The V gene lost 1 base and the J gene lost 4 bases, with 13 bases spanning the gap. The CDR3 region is CASSQFSGPGYGYTF. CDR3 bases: TGTGCCAGCAGCCAATTTTCCGGTCCGGGCTATGGCTACACCTTC.

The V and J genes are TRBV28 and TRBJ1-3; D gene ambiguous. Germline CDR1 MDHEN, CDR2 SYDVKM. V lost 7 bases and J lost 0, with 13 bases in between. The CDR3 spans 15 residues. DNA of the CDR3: TGTGCCAGCACCTCGGGTGGTAGCTCTGGAAACACCATATATTTT. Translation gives CASTSGGSSGNTIYF.

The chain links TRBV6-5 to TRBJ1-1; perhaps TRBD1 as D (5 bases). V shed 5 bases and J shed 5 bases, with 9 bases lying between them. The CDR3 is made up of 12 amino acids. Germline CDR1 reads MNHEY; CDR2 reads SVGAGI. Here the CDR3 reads CASSLPGTEAFF. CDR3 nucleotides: TGTGCCAGCAGTCTACCAGGGACTGAAGCTTTCTTT.

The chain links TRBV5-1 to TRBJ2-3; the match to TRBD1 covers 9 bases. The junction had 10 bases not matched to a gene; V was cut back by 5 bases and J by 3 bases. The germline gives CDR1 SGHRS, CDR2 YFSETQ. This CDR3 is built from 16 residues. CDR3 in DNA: TGCGCCAGCAGATACAAGACAGGGGGGAGGACAGATACGCAGTATTTT. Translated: CASRYKTGGRTDTQYF.

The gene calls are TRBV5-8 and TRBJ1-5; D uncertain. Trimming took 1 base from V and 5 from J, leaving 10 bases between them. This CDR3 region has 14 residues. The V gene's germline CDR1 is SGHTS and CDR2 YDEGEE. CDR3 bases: TGTGCCAGCAGCTTGTATAACCGGGATCAGCCCCAGCATTTT. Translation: CASSLYNRDQPQHF. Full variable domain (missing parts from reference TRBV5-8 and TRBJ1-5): EAGVTQSPTHLIKTRGQQATLRCSPISGHTSVYWYQQALGLGLQFLLWYDEGEERNRGNFPPRFSGRQFPNYSSELNVNALELEDSALYLCASSLYNRDQPQHFGDGTRLSIL.

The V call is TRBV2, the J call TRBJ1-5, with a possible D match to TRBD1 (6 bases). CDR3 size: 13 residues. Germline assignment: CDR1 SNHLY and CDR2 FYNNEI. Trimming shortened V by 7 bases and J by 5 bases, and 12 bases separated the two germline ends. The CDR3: CASTGDIYQPQHF. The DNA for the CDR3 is TGTGCCAGCACTGGGGACATTTATCAGCCCCAGCATTTT.

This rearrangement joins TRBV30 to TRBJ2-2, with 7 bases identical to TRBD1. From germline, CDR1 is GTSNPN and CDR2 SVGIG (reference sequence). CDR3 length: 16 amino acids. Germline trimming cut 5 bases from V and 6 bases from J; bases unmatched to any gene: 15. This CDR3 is CAWESGTASSSGELFF. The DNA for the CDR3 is TGTGCCTGGGAATCCGGGACAGCATCCTCCTCCGGGGAGCTGTTTTTT.

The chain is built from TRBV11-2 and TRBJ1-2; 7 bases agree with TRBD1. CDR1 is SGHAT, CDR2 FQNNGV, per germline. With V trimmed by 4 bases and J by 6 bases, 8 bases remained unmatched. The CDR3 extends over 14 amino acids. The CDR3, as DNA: TGTGCCAGCAGCTCAGAGGGAGGGGGCAATGGCTACACCTTC. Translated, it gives CASSSEGGGNGYTF.

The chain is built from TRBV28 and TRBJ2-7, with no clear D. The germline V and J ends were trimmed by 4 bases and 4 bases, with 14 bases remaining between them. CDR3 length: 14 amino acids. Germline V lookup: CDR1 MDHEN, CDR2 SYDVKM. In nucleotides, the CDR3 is TGTGCCAGCAGTTCGATAGCTCCTACATACGAGCAGTACTTC. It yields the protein CASSSIAPTYEQYF.

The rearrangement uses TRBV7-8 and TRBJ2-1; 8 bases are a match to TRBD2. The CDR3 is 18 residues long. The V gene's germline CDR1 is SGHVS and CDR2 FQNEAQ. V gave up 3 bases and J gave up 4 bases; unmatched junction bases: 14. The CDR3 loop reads CASSFRGGSGGRYNEQFF. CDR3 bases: TGTGCCAGCAGCTTTCGTGGGGGGAGCGGCGGGAGGTACAATGAGCAGTTCTTC.